Shown below are 2 T cell receptor beta chains from a single sample sequenced in a study of T and B cells in COVID-19 patients. BIOMED2 TRB-A/B primer pools were used in multiplex TRB PCR. MiXCR, applied by TCRdb to the multiplex PCR reads, yields one record per CDR3 protein. The sample contains fewer than 15,000 distinct CDR3 sequences, around 25% of which appear only once. From blood, about 240-550 ng of genomic DNA served as TRB template. Sequenced: blood. Every receptor here comes from a human donor who had recovered from COVID-19.

This clonotype was seen a handful of times. This chain connects TRBV24-1 to TRBJ2-2; D may be TRBD1 (5 bases). The V end was cut by 5 bases, the J end by 2 bases, with 11 bases between. The CDR3 is 15 amino acids. Per the germline V gene, CDR1 is KGHDR and CDR2 is SFDVKD. The CDR3 DNA is TGTGCCACCAGTGCTGCGACAGATAACACCGGGGAGCTGTTTTTT. Amino acid sequence: CATSAATDNTGELFF.

The V call is TRBV6-5, the J call TRBJ2-3, with 11 bases that match TRBD2. With V trimmed by 8 bases and J by 1 base, 8 bases remained unmatched. CDR3 length: 16 residues. The V gene's germline CDR1 is MNHEY and CDR2 SVGAGI. The CDR3 spells CASETSGADGTDTQYF. DNA of the CDR3: TGTGCCAGCGAGACTAGCGGGGCGGATGGCACAGATACGCAGTATTTT.